Sequencing of this T cell receptor beta chain was carried out in a study of shared clonotypes between healthy human individuals (dated by TCRdb to 2019 to 2021). In the study overall: A couple of women and a few men aged 18 to 49 years were included in the cohort. To estimate repertoire size and how much clonotype sharing occurs between individuals, the study deeply sequenced the blood TCR repertoires of five healthy adults. Libraries were prepared and TCR repertoires were sequenced by different laboratories using diverse techniques, in order to increase sequencing depth and limit assay-specific biases. Leukapheresis yielded between about 0.9 and 10 billion PBMCs per donor.

On the study overall, not on this receptor specifically: The genetic and exposure-history diversity represented was limited by the small number of donors. Pairwise subsampling led to the expectation that sequencing depth would affect the degree of clonotype sharing among donors. Sampling was restricted to blood, and TCR repertoires in tissues likely differ from the TCR repertoires found in blood.

CDR1 is given as SEHNR and CDR2 as FQNEAQ, both from the germline V gene (reference sequence). Between the V and J ends, shortened by 2 bases and 4 bases respectively, the junction contains 5 bases. From cysteine to phenylalanine, the CDR3 is 12 amino acids long. Just CDR3 DNA is preserved here, 36 bases in frame from base 1. Using the deep immunoSEQ assay, multiplex PCR amplified TCR CDR3 regions from genomic DNA. Extracted genomic DNA from each cell subset was distributed evenly across all wells of several immunoSEQ 96-well plates, and each plate was treated as a replicate. For unsorted PBMC, approximately 300 ng of genomic DNA, equivalent to about 30,000 T cell genomes, went into each replicate PCR. Ten immunoSEQ deep assay plates were used to sequence unsorted PBMC genomic DNA. Purified libraries were measured with a Qubit 3.0 fluorometer, size-checked on a Bioanalyzer 2100, and measured again with the KAPA Library Quantification kit. A separate single-read 150-cycle Illumina NextSeq 550 flow cell was used to sequence each immunoSEQ 96-well plate. In the paper's pipeline: Because the immunoSEQ output held only junctional sequences and lacked quality scores, the filtering could not match the filtering applied to full-length reads. To assign V/J genes and CDR3, sequences were annotated against IMGT germline references using PyIR, a Python wrapper for IgBLAST v1.9. Reads were filtered out if the reads had weak V/J assignments (E-value above 1e-6), no CDR3, stop codons, out-of-frame junctions, or ambiguous translated residues. V3J clonotypes were defined as sequences sharing the same inferred V gene, J gene, and CDR3 amino acid sequence. Percentage overlap between repertoires was calculated by dividing the number of shared unique clonotypes by the size of the smaller repertoire. Repertoire richness was assessed with RTK rarefaction, the Chao1 estimator, and Recon v2.1 estimates of unobserved clonotypes. TCRdb mirrors the immuneACCESS table, restricted to in-frame sequences. Some clones are absent from its copies; in checked studies, under half trace to an unresolved V gene, and the reason for the others is unknown. The V and J calls and clone size come from that table; D and trimming were worked out from the DNA. The table for this sample lists 400,000 to 500,000 clones; around 79% of them were counted only once. The ten largest clonotypes hold roughly 12% of the sample.

The donors were healthy, HIV-negative adults with no recently reported acute infections or vaccinations. Every donor was a Caucasian adult residing in Nashville, Tennessee, USA. For unsorted samples, roughly 91 million PBMCs were counted, and genomic DNA was extracted using the QIAamp DNA Blood Mini kit. After blood collection by leukapheresis, PBMCs were isolated using Ficoll-Histopaque density gradient centrifugation and then cryopreserved in the vapor phase of liquid nitrogen. On this clone itself: The antigen it recognizes is unknown. Per-nucleotide qualities are absent, and no much larger clonotype sits a single base away.

The sequencing input was PBMCs. This clonotype originated in a woman aged 35 to 49 in good health. Some clones in this sample may be carry-over from other donors' samples. The chain couples TRBV7-9 to TRBJ2-5, with no confident D gene call. The DNA sequence is as follows: TGTGCCAGCAGCTTATGGGTAGAGACCCAGTACTTC. This is translated as CASSLWVETQYF.